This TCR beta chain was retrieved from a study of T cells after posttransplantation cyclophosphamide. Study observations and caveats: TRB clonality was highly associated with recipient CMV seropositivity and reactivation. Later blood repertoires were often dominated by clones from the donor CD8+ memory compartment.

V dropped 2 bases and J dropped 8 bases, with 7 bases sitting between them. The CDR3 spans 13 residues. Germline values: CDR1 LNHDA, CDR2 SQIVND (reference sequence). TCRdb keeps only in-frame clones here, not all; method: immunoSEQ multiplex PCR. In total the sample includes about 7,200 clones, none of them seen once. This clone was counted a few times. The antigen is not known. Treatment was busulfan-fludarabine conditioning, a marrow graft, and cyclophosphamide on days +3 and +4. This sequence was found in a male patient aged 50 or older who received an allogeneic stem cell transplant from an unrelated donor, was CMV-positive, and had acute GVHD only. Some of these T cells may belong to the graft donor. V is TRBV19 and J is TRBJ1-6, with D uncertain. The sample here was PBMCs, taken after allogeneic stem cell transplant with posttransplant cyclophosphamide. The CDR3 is CASSISRDSPLHF. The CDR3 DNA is TGTGCCAGTAGTATATCCCGGGATTCACCCCTCCACTTT.